This is a list of T cell receptor beta chains from one sample in a study of shared clonotypes between healthy human individuals. Libraries were prepared by immunoSEQ multiplex PCR; TCRdb keeps only in-frame clonotypes and omits some of them. The sample records tens of thousands of clones, 60% to 65% being singletons. The sequenced material came from memory CD8+ T cells sorted from blood. The receptor set was obtained from a young man in good health. The CDR3 runs from the conserved cysteine through the conserved F or W. A D gene is named only where the DNA matches it firmly. Clone sizes are given selectively: once, few, many, or a class where the clone is expanded.

J gene | CDR3 length | V gene | D gene | clone size | CDR3 DNA | CDR3 protein
TRBJ2-7 | 15 | TRBV7-8 | . | few | TGTGCCAGCAGCTTAGCGGGAGGTTTTTCCTACGAGCAGTACTTC | CASSLAGGFSYEQYF
TRBJ2-7 | 16 | TRBV7-9 | TRBD2 | few | TGTGCCAGCAGCCCAAGTGGGGGACTAGGGCAATCCGAGCAGTACTTC | CASSPSGGLGQSEQYF
TRBJ1-5 | 15 | TRBV18 | . | . | TGTGCCAGCTCACCACCGGGACATACGGGTCAGCCCCAGCATTTT | CASSPPGHTGQPQHF
TRBJ2-1 | 14 | TRBV6-5 | . | . | TGTGCCAGCAGTTACTCTGCCGGGGGCAATGAGCAGTTCTTC | CASSYSAGGNEQFF
TRBJ2-7 | 15 | TRBV7-9 | TRBD1 | . | TGTGCCAGCAGCGAAAACCGGGACAGCTCCTACGAGCAGTACTTC | CASSENRDSSYEQYF
TRBJ2-7 | 13 | TRBV5-3 | TRBD2 | . | TGTGCCAGCAGCCAGACTAGCGGCTACGAGCAGTACTTC | CASSQTSGYEQYF
TRBJ2-5 | 19 | TRBV14 | TRBD2 | few | TGTGCCAGCAGCCAGAGCGACCTAGAAAAACTAGCGGTCCAAGAGACCCAGTACTTC | CASSQSDLEKLAVQETQYF
TRBJ1-5 | 14 | TRBV6-1 | TRBD1 | . | TGTGCCAGCACTAGGACAGGGGGGCATCAGCCCCAGCATTTT | CASTRTGGHQPQHF
TRBJ1-2 | 11 | TRBV28 | . | few | TGTGCCAGCAGTTTCCTGTATGGCTACACCTTC | CASSFLYGYTF
TRBJ2-7 | 17 | TRBV9 | TRBD2 | . | TGTGCCAGCAGCGAGGCCGGGACTAGCGGGAGGGCCAGAAGGCAGTACTTC | CASSEAGTSGRARRQYF
TRBJ2-7 | 14 | TRBV28 | . | . | TGTGCCAGCAGTTTAGGCGACAGTGCCTACGAGCAGTACTTC | CASSLGDSAYEQYF
TRBJ2-3 | 15 | TRBV28 | TRBD2 | . | TGTGCCAGCAGCCTTAGCGGGAGGGCCTCAGATACGCAGTATTTT | CASSLSGRASDTQYF
TRBJ1-1 | 14 | TRBV9 | . | . | TGTGCCAGCAGCGTCACAGGGATGGACACTGAAGCTTTCTTT | CASSVTGMDTEAFF
TRBJ2-7 | 15 | TRBV5-1 | . | few | TGCGCCAGCAGCCCAGGACATAGACTTGGGAACGAGCAGTACTTC | CASSPGHRLGNEQYF
TRBJ2-1 | 16 | TRBV13 | TRBD1 | . | TGTGCCAGCAGCGCGCTCGGCGGACAGGGGCTGGGGGAGCAGTTCTTC | CASSALGGQGLGEQFF
TRBJ2-7 | 14 | TRBV4-1 | TRBD2 | . | TGCGCCAGCAGTTTTGGACTAGCGGGAGACGAGCAGTACTTC | CASSFGLAGDEQYF
TRBJ2-2 | 15 | TRBV4-1 | . | . | TGCGCCAGCAGCCCCGTAAGGGGAGGCACCGGGGAGCTGTTTTTT | CASSPVRGGTGELFF
TRBJ2-1 | 15 | TRBV5-1 | . | . | TGCGCCAGCAGCAAAACTACAAGCTCCTACAATGAGCAGTTCTTC | CASSKTTSSYNEQFF
TRBJ2-5 | 16 | TRBV2 | . | many | TGTGCCAGCAGTGAAGCCGACGGCAGTGCCCAAGAGACCCAGTACTTC | CASSEADGSAQETQYF
TRBJ1-1 | 15 | TRBV5-1 | . | . | TGCGCCAGCAGCCCCCACAGGACCCTGAACACTGAAGCTTTCTTT | CASSPHRTLNTEAFF
TRBJ2-5 | 15 | TRBV6-1 | . | . | TGTGCCAGCAGTGAACTGTGGGCAGGGTTGGAGACCCAGTACTTC | CASSELWAGLETQYF
TRBJ2-7 | 17 | TRBV5-5 | . | . | TGTGCCAGCAGCGGCCGGCGACTAGGTGATCCTGGTTGGGAGCAGTACTTC | CASSGRRLGDPGWEQYF
TRBJ2-1 | 13 | TRBV7-8 | . | . | TGTGCCAGCAGCTTAGAGACCTACAATGAGCAGTTCTTC | CASSLETYNEQFF
TRBJ1-2 | 15 | TRBV7-2 | . | . | TGTGCCAGCAGCTTAGCGGGGCAGGGATCCTATGGCTACACCTTC | CASSLAGQGSYGYTF
TRBJ2-6 | 17 | TRBV25-1 | . | . | TGTGCCAGCAGTGAGGGGGGCAGGAGCTCTGGGGCCAACGTCCTGACTTTC | CASSEGGRSSGANVLTF
TRBJ1-2 | 15 | TRBV4-1 | . | . | TGCGCCAGCAGCCAAGGACGCGGACAGTCATATGGCTACACCTTC | CASSQGRGQSYGYTF
TRBJ2-1 | 11 | TRBV9 | . | few | TGTGCCAGCAGCGTAAGTTCTGAGCAGTTCTTC | CASSVSSEQFF
TRBJ2-6 | 16 | TRBV4-1 | . | many | TGCGCCAGCAGCCAAGACGGAGGAACTGGGGCCAACGTCCTGACTTTC | CASSQDGGTGANVLTF
TRBJ2-5 | 15 | TRBV5-4 | TRBD2 | . | TGTGCCAGCACCGACGGACTAGCGAAGGGAGAGACCCAGTACTTC | CASTDGLAKGETQYF
TRBJ2-7 | 15 | TRBV27 | . | . | TGTGCCAGCAGTTTAAATGATGGGACCGCCTACGAGCAGTACTTC | CASSLNDGTAYEQYF
TRBJ2-5 | 14 | TRBV29-1 | TRBD2 | . | TGCAGCGTTGGTACTAGCGGACGATGGGAGACCCAGTACTTC | CSVGTSGRWETQYF
TRBJ2-7 | 14 | TRBV21-1 | . | . | TGTGCCAGCAGTGGGACAGGGGGCATCTACGAGCAGTACTTC | CASSGTGGIYEQYF
TRBJ2-1 | 14 | TRBV6-5 | . | many | TGTGCCAGCAGTCCGCAGGGGGGGTACAATGAGCAGTTCTTC | CASSPQGGYNEQFF
TRBJ2-3 | 19 | TRBV4-1 | . | . | TGCGCCAGCAGCCAGAAGGGCGGCGAGACAGACCTATACACAGATACGCAGTATTTT | CASSQKGGETDLYTDTQYF
TRBJ2-3 | 19 | TRBV21-1 | . | . | TGTGCCAGCAGCATGGGGATGTATTACCCTTACCGACAGCCAGATACGCAGTATTTT | CASSMGMYYPYRQPDTQYF
TRBJ2-1 | 14 | TRBV7-3 | . | . | TGTGCCAGCAGCTTAGGGGGAGCGAACAATGAGCAGTTCTTC | CASSLGGANNEQFF
TRBJ2-7 | 14 | TRBV2 | . | . | TGTGCCAGCAGTGAAGGTCGCGGTGCCTACGAGCAGTACTTC | CASSEGRGAYEQYF
TRBJ2-7 | 16 | TRBV4-3 | . | many | TGCGCCAGCAGCCAAGATTTGCAGGGGGGTTACTACGAGCAGTACTTC | CASSQDLQGGYYEQYF
TRBJ2-7 | 19 | TRBV7-2 | TRBD2 | . | TGTGCCAGCAGCTACCTCAGGTATAAGACTAGCGGAAGCTCCTACGAGCAGTACTTC | CASSYLRYKTSGSSYEQYF
TRBJ2-5 | 16 | TRBV7-6 | TRBD1 | . | TGTGCCAGCAGCTTAGTAGTACAGGGGCTTTCAGAGACCCAGTACTTC | CASSLVVQGLSETQYF
TRBJ2-1 | 15 | TRBV15 | . | . | TGTGCCACCAGCAGAGATGCCAGGGGGGGTAATGAGCAGTTCTTC | CATSRDARGGNEQFF
TRBJ2-7 | 14 | TRBV4-3 | TRBD2 | . | TGCGCCAGCAGCCATGGGACTAGCTCCTACGAGCAGTACTTC | CASSHGTSSYEQYF
TRBJ2-7 | 15 | TRBV19 | . | . | TGTGCCAGTAGTCCCGCGTTCGGCGCTCCCTACGAGCAGTACTTC | CASSPAFGAPYEQYF
TRBJ1-5 | 12 | TRBV27 | . | . | TGTGCCAGCAGTTTTTGGAATCAGCCCCAGCATTTT | CASSFWNQPQHF
TRBJ1-5 | 14 | TRBV9 | TRBD1 | once | TGTGCCAGCAGCGCAGGACAGGGCCGTCAGCCCCAGCATTTT | CASSAGQGRQPQHF
TRBJ2-1 | 12 | TRBV6-6 | TRBD2 | . | TGTGCCAGCGGCCTAGCGGGGAATGAGCAGTTCTTC | CASGLAGNEQFF
TRBJ1-1 | 16 | TRBV11-2 | . | . | TGTGCCAGCAGCCCAAGCCGGACTGTCAGGGGCACTGAAGCTTTCTTT | CASSPSRTVRGTEAFF
TRBJ1-2 | 14 | TRBV18 | . | . | TGTGCCAGCTCACCGGTGGGGGATAACTATGGCTACACCTTC | CASSPVGDNYGYTF
TRBJ2-1 | 16 | TRBV5-1 | TRBD2 | . | TGCGCCAGCAGACCTATAGCGGGAGGGTCCTACAATGAGCAGTTCTTC | CASRPIAGGSYNEQFF